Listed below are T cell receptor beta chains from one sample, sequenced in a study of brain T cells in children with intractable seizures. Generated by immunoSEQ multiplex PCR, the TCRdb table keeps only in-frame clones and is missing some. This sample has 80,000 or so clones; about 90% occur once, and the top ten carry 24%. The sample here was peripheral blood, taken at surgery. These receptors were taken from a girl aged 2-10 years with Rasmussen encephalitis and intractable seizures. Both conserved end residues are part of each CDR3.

cdr3_aa: CSASSRGEQPQHF
v_call: TRBV20-1
j_call: TRBJ1-5

cdr3_aa: CASSPSTGVKAFF
v_call: TRBV18
j_call: TRBJ1-1

cdr3_aa: CASSSEVDEKLFF
v_call: TRBV6-5
j_call: TRBJ1-4

cdr3_aa: CATSDARDSPGANVLTF
v_call: TRBV24-1
j_call: TRBJ2-6

cdr3_aa: CASRGSSDTQYF
v_call: TRBV12-3/TRBV12-4
j_call: TRBJ2-3

cdr3_aa: CASNVRRGGSGYTF
v_call: TRBV19
j_call: TRBJ1-2

cdr3_aa: CASSLAQGWYNEQFF
v_call: TRBV11-1
j_call: TRBJ2-1

cdr3_aa: CASSPSGETNTGELFF
v_call: TRBV6-2/TRBV6-3
j_call: TRBJ2-2

cdr3_aa: CAWIQETQETQYF
v_call: TRBV30
j_call: TRBJ2-5

cdr3_aa: CASSAGGATTEAFF
v_call: TRBV28
j_call: TRBJ1-1

cdr3_aa: CASSLLRESTEAFF
v_call: TRBV18
j_call: TRBJ1-1

cdr3_aa: CASMGAGGYGYTF
v_call: TRBV6-4
j_call: TRBJ1-2

cdr3_aa: CASSLDGATGTEAFF
v_call: TRBV11-3
j_call: TRBJ1-1

cdr3_aa: CASSPPGTSAARDTQYF
v_call: TRBV6-6
j_call: TRBJ2-3

cdr3_aa: CASSTSPYEQYF
v_call: TRBV18
j_call: TRBJ2-7

cdr3_aa: CASSPGTERNQPQHF
v_call: TRBV11-3
j_call: TRBJ1-5

cdr3_aa: CASSNRSRASGTDTQYF
v_call: TRBV21-1
j_call: TRBJ2-3

cdr3_aa: CAWSADSYGYTF
v_call: TRBV30
j_call: TRBJ1-2

cdr3_aa: CASSQEEVGVGQPQHF
v_call: TRBV4-1
j_call: TRBJ1-5

cdr3_aa: CASSFSGREDTQYF
v_call: TRBV11-3
j_call: TRBJ2-3

cdr3_aa: CASSDSLMGGNEKLFF
v_call: TRBV6-1
j_call: TRBJ1-4

cdr3_aa: CSASVAGAWGDTQYF
v_call: TRBV20-1
j_call: TRBJ2-3

cdr3_aa: CASSQRDRVISDEQFF
v_call: TRBV18
j_call: TRBJ2-1

cdr3_aa: CASSLNSGFYEQYF
v_call: TRBV27
j_call: TRBJ2-7

cdr3_aa: CASSQPSRQGEKLFF
v_call: TRBV6-5
j_call: TRBJ1-4

cdr3_aa: CASSRGQIRADTQYF
v_call: TRBV7-6
j_call: TRBJ2-3

cdr3_aa: CASSEAGIYGYTF
v_call: TRBV6-1
j_call: TRBJ1-2

cdr3_aa: CASSLRKVWDSQETQYF
v_call: TRBV27
j_call: TRBJ2-5

cdr3_aa: CASSEEPRRHEQYF
v_call: TRBV2
j_call: TRBJ2-7

cdr3_aa: CASSFSGRDPYEQYF
v_call: TRBV7-9
j_call: TRBJ2-7

cdr3_aa: CASSLLGNTEAFF
v_call: TRBV5-1
j_call: TRBJ1-1

cdr3_aa: CASSLPRSLSGSRADTQYF
v_call: TRBV7-9
j_call: TRBJ2-3

cdr3_aa: CASTPAGQGGEQYF
v_call: TRBV6-5
j_call: TRBJ2-7

cdr3_aa: CATRTAGRGTEAFF
v_call: TRBV15
j_call: TRBJ1-1

cdr3_aa: CASNLKGSAYNEQFF
v_call: TRBV6-5
j_call: TRBJ2-1

cdr3_aa: CASSPELGGLAGVNEQFF
v_call: TRBV7-9
j_call: TRBJ2-1

cdr3_aa: CASSTRYNTGELFF
v_call: TRBV7-9
j_call: TRBJ2-2

cdr3_aa: CASSLFKGRYNEQFF
v_call: TRBV7-3
j_call: TRBJ2-1

cdr3_aa: CASSDPRQVLNSPLHF
v_call: TRBV6-4
j_call: TRBJ1-6

cdr3_aa: CASSASSYNSPLHF
v_call: TRBV9
j_call: TRBJ1-6

cdr3_aa: CASSTTGSGELFF
v_call: TRBV19
j_call: TRBJ2-2

cdr3_aa: CASSLAGGYEQYF
v_call: TRBV27
j_call: TRBJ2-7

cdr3_aa: CASSEISATNEKLFF
v_call: TRBV6-1
j_call: TRBJ1-4

cdr3_aa: CASSEPGKPQHF
v_call: TRBV25-1
j_call: TRBJ1-5

cdr3_aa: CASGYGISNQPQHF
v_call: TRBV12-5
j_call: TRBJ1-5

cdr3_aa: CASSATGPTYEQYF
v_call: TRBV18
j_call: TRBJ2-7

cdr3_aa: CAITLWEGSEQFF
v_call: TRBV10-3
j_call: TRBJ2-1

cdr3_aa: CASSARDRESNQPQHF
v_call: TRBV5-6
j_call: TRBJ1-5

cdr3_aa: CASSLGTRGQSEQYF
v_call: TRBV7-3
j_call: TRBJ2-7

cdr3_aa: CSNRDSRDTEAFF
v_call: TRBV29-1
j_call: TRBJ1-1

cdr3_aa: CASSEIRAGTGELFF
v_call: TRBV2
j_call: TRBJ2-2